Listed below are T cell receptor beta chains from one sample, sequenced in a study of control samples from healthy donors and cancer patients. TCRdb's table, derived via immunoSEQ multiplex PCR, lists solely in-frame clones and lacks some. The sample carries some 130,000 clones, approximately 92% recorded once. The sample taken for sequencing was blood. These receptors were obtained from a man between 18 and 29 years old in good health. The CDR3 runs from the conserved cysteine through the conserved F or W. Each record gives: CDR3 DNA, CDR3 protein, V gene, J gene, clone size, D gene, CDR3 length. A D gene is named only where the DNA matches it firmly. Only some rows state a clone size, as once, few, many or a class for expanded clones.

DNA: TGCGCCAGCAGCGTAAGTCGGGGGAACTATGGCTACACCTTC; CDR3: CASSVSRGNYGYTF; V: TRBV5-1; J: TRBJ1-2; size: .; D: .; length: 14
DNA: TGTGCCAGCAGTGAATACTTACAGGGGGCCAACACCGGGGAGCTGTTTTTT; CDR3: CASSEYLQGANTGELFF; V: TRBV25-1; J: TRBJ2-2; size: .; D: TRBD1; length: 17
DNA: TGTGCCAGCCGTTTCGGCCCCCCAAGGGCTGGAAACACCATATATTTT; CDR3: CASRFGPPRAGNTIYF; V: TRBV6-5; J: TRBJ1-3; size: .; D: .; length: 16
DNA: TGCGCCAGCAGCCTGATGCCGGGCAGGGTTCAGATCGATGGCTACACCTTC; CDR3: CASSLMPGRVQIDGYTF; V: TRBV5-1; J: TRBJ1-2; size: .; D: .; length: 17
DNA: TGCGCCAGCAGCACGAGACAGGGATACTCTGGGGCCAACGTCCTGACTTTC; CDR3: CASSTRQGYSGANVLTF; V: TRBV4-1; J: TRBJ2-6; size: .; D: TRBD1; length: 17
DNA: TGTGCCACCAGCCTTCCCGGGACAGGGGGTGTTATATGGGGCTACACCTTC; CDR3: CATSLPGTGGVIWGYTF; V: TRBV15; J: TRBJ1-2; size: .; D: TRBD1; length: 17
DNA: TGTGCCAGCAGACCTGTCTATGGCTACACCTTC; CDR3: CASRPVYGYTF; V: TRBV7-9; J: TRBJ1-2; size: .; D: .; length: 11
DNA: TGTGCCAGCAGCCAGCGGGGAAGTTACAATGAGCAGTTCTTC; CDR3: CASSQRGSYNEQFF; V: TRBV3-1/TRBV3-2; J: TRBJ2-1; size: .; D: .; length: 14
DNA: TGTGCCAGCCGACTGGGACTTCTTAACACTGAAGCTTTCTTT; CDR3: CASRLGLLNTEAFF; V: TRBV6-5; J: TRBJ1-1; size: .; D: .; length: 14
DNA: TGTGCCAGCAGCCAAGTACCTAGCGGGGTAGAGACCCAGTACTTC; CDR3: CASSQVPSGVETQYF; V: TRBV4-2; J: TRBJ2-5; size: once; D: TRBD2; length: 15
DNA: TGTGCCAGCAGCTTAGGTCCAGGGGGCTCCTACGAGCAGTACTTC; CDR3: CASSLGPGGSYEQYF; V: TRBV13; J: TRBJ2-7; size: .; D: TRBD1; length: 15
DNA: TGCGCCAGCAGCACTGATTGGGACTATGGCTACACCTTC; CDR3: CASSTDWDYGYTF; V: TRBV5-1; J: TRBJ1-2; size: .; D: .; length: 13
DNA: TGTGCCAGCTCACCACCGGGCCCCATACCAGGCTCCCAGCATTTT; CDR3: CASSPPGPIPGSQHF; V: TRBV18; J: TRBJ1-5; size: .; D: .; length: 15
DNA: TGTGCCAGCCAGGATAGCGGGGGGGCCGCCTACAATGAGCAGTTCTTC; CDR3: CASQDSGGAAYNEQFF; V: TRBV6-6; J: TRBJ2-1; size: .; D: TRBD2; length: 16
DNA: TGTGCCAGCAGCTTAGACGGGGGTACGTTCCAGCATTTT; CDR3: CASSLDGGTFQHF; V: TRBV7-9; J: TRBJ1-5; size: .; D: .; length: 13
DNA: TGTGCCAGCAGTTTGAATAGGGGATTGAGGTCGACTGAAGCTTTCTTT; CDR3: CASSLNRGLRSTEAFF; V: TRBV28; J: TRBJ1-1; size: .; D: .; length: 16
DNA: TGTGCCAGCAGTTACACATACAGGGGTCCTCTGACTGAAGCTTTCTTT; CDR3: CASSYTYRGPLTEAFF; V: TRBV6-5; J: TRBJ1-1; size: .; D: TRBD1; length: 16
DNA: TGTGCCAGCTCACCGGACAGGGGGACGTGGTACGAGCAGTACTTC; CDR3: CASSPDRGTWYEQYF; V: TRBV18; J: TRBJ2-7; size: .; D: TRBD1; length: 15
DNA: TGTGCCAGCAGTACCGCCGGGGGATTCTCCTACGAGCAGTACTTC; CDR3: CASSTAGGFSYEQYF; V: TRBV6-5; J: TRBJ2-7; size: .; D: .; length: 15
DNA: TGCGCCAGCAGCCCCGGGGGGTCGAACTACAATGAGCAGTTCTTC; CDR3: CASSPGGSNYNEQFF; V: TRBV5-1; J: TRBJ2-1; size: .; D: TRBD2; length: 15
DNA: TGTGCCAGCAGCTTAGATCAGGTCCCCTGGGCTTTCTTT; CDR3: CASSLDQVPWAFF; V: TRBV11-2; J: TRBJ1-1; size: .; D: .; length: 13
DNA: TGTGCCAGCTCACCACCGATGGGGCAGAACACCGGGGAGCTGTTTTTT; CDR3: CASSPPMGQNTGELFF; V: TRBV18; J: TRBJ2-2; size: .; D: .; length: 16
DNA: TGTGCCAGTACGGGGTCCTCTGGAAACACCATATATTTT; CDR3: CASTGSSGNTIYF; V: TRBV6-5; J: TRBJ1-3; size: .; D: .; length: 13
DNA: TGTGCCAGCAGTGAAGTGGGAGGGTCTCTCTATGGCTACACCTTC; CDR3: CASSEVGGSLYGYTF; V: TRBV6-1; J: TRBJ1-2; size: .; D: .; length: 15
DNA: TGTGCCAGCAGCGTCGACCCTAGCGGGGGCCGACGGAATGAGCAGTTCTTC; CDR3: CASSVDPSGGRRNEQFF; V: TRBV9; J: TRBJ2-1; size: .; D: TRBD2; length: 17
DNA: TGTGCCAGCAGCTTCTCTGCTGGCTACACCTTC; CDR3: CASSFSAGYTF; V: TRBV5-6; J: TRBJ1-2; size: .; D: .; length: 11
DNA: TGTGCCACCCGGAGGGGCTCCTATAATTCACCCCTCCACTTT; CDR3: CATRRGSYNSPLHF; V: TRBV19; J: TRBJ1-6; size: .; D: .; length: 14
DNA: TGTGCCAGTAGGTTTGGGTCAACTAATGAAAAACTGTTTTTT; CDR3: CASRFGSTNEKLFF; V: TRBV19; J: TRBJ1-4; size: .; D: .; length: 14
DNA: TGTGCCATCAGTCCCGGGACGTCCCAAGAGACCCAGTACTTC; CDR3: CAISPGTSQETQYF; V: TRBV10-3; J: TRBJ2-5; size: .; D: .; length: 14
DNA: TGTGCCAGCAGCTCACCACCGGGACTAGCGGGGGGGTACACAGATACGCAGTATTTT; CDR3: CASSSPPGLAGGYTDTQYF; V: TRBV7-2; J: TRBJ2-3; size: .; D: TRBD2; length: 19
DNA: TGTGCCAGCAGTTACTCGGGCAGGGGCTACGAGCAGTACTTC; CDR3: CASSYSGRGYEQYF; V: TRBV6-5; J: TRBJ2-7; size: .; D: .; length: 14
DNA: TGTGCCAGTAGTTCATGGGAAACGGGAGATACGCAGTATTTT; CDR3: CASSSWETGDTQYF; V: TRBV19; J: TRBJ2-3; size: .; D: .; length: 14
DNA: TGTGCCAGCAGCACACAGGGGAATCAGCCCCAGCATTTT; CDR3: CASSTQGNQPQHF; V: TRBV11-2; J: TRBJ1-5; size: .; D: TRBD1; length: 13
DNA: TGTGCCAGCAGCCTGGACAGTAGGGTGGGAGAGACCCAGTACTTC; CDR3: CASSLDSRVGETQYF; V: TRBV5-4; J: TRBJ2-5; size: .; D: .; length: 15
DNA: TGTGCCAGCAGCTTGGGGGGACAGGGCGGCAATCAGCCCCAGCATTTT; CDR3: CASSLGGQGGNQPQHF; V: TRBV5-4; J: TRBJ1-5; size: .; D: TRBD1; length: 16
DNA: TGTGCCAGCGGGAATGATAAGGGGATGCCATCATACGAGCAGTACTTC; CDR3: CASGNDKGMPSYEQYF; V: TRBV9; J: TRBJ2-7; size: .; D: .; length: 16
DNA: TGTGCCAGCAGCCTGCGGGCTAGCAATGAGCAGTTCTTC; CDR3: CASSLRASNEQFF; V: TRBV7-9; J: TRBJ2-1; size: .; D: .; length: 13
DNA: TGCGCCACCCCAGGGGGGAACACTGAAGCTTTCTTT; CDR3: CATPGGNTEAFF; V: TRBV23-1; J: TRBJ1-1; size: .; D: TRBD1; length: 12
DNA: TGTGCCAGCAGTTTCCGGGCAGGCCGGACCTACGAGCAGTACTTC; CDR3: CASSFRAGRTYEQYF; V: TRBV27; J: TRBJ2-7; size: .; D: .; length: 15
DNA: TGTGCCAGCAGTTTGTACGACGGGGGGAGCGACAATGAGCAGTTCTTC; CDR3: CASSLYDGGSDNEQFF; V: TRBV28; J: TRBJ2-1; size: .; D: TRBD2; length: 16
DNA: TGTGCCAGCCGGCCACTAGCGGGGGGACGGAACACCGGGGAGCTGTTTTTT; CDR3: CASRPLAGGRNTGELFF; V: TRBV3-1/TRBV3-2; J: TRBJ2-2; size: once; D: TRBD2; length: 17
DNA: TGTGCCAGCAGTTTATCGGGAGGAGTTTACAATCAGCCCCAGCATTTT; CDR3: CASSLSGGVYNQPQHF; V: TRBV28; J: TRBJ1-5; size: .; D: .; length: 16
DNA: TGTGCCAGCACAGGGGGCCAAAGGTACGAGCAGTACTTC; CDR3: CASTGGQRYEQYF; V: TRBV25-1; J: TRBJ2-7; size: .; D: TRBD1; length: 13
DNA: TGCGCCAGCAGCTTGGGGGACAGGGCCTATGGCTACACCTTC; CDR3: CASSLGDRAYGYTF; V: TRBV5-1; J: TRBJ1-2; size: .; D: TRBD1; length: 14
DNA: TGTGCCAGCAGCAAACAGACAGGAGGGGCTCGTCAGCCCCAGCATTTT; CDR3: CASSKQTGGARQPQHF; V: TRBV21-1; J: TRBJ1-5; size: .; D: .; length: 16
DNA: TGTGCCTGGAGTTTGGGACAGCTCCAAGAGACCCAGTACTTC; CDR3: CAWSLGQLQETQYF; V: TRBV30; J: TRBJ2-5; size: .; D: TRBD1; length: 14
DNA: TGTGCCAGCGCGGGCTTTATGGTCTATGGCTACACCTTC; CDR3: CASAGFMVYGYTF; V: TRBV7-9; J: TRBJ1-2; size: once; D: .; length: 13
DNA: TGTGCCTTTGATATGTGGGGAGAGACCCAGTACTTC; CDR3: CAFDMWGETQYF; V: TRBV30; J: TRBJ2-5; size: .; D: .; length: 12
DNA: TGCGCCAGCAGTAGGGATTTTTCTGGGGCCAACGTCCTGACTTTC; CDR3: CASSRDFSGANVLTF; V: TRBV10-2; J: TRBJ2-6; size: .; D: .; length: 15
DNA: TGTGCCAGCAGCGCGCAGAGGACGGAGACCCAGTACTTC; CDR3: CASSAQRTETQYF; V: TRBV11-3; J: TRBJ2-5; size: .; D: .; length: 13
DNA: TGTGCCAGCAGTTACCTTCAAGGGGGGTGGTGCGGCCCCCGCGGCTCCTACGAGCAGTACTTC; CDR3: CASSYLQGGWCGPRGSYEQYF; V: TRBV6-2/TRBV6-3; J: TRBJ2-7; size: .; D: .; length: 21
DNA: TGTGCCAGCAGTGATAGGGGCGTAACCTATAATTCACCCCTCCACTTT; CDR3: CASSDRGVTYNSPLHF; V: TRBV2; J: TRBJ1-6; size: .; D: .; length: 16
DNA: TGCGCCAGCAGTATTAGCGGGGGCCTTCTTTTTAACACCGGGGAGCTGTTTTTT; CDR3: CASSISGGLLFNTGELFF; V: TRBV10-2; J: TRBJ2-2; size: .; D: TRBD2; length: 18
DNA: TGTGCCAGCAGTGAACGGACAGGGGGCTCCTACGAGCAGTACTTC; CDR3: CASSERTGGSYEQYF; V: TRBV6-1; J: TRBJ2-7; size: few; D: TRBD1; length: 15